Shown below are 28 T cell receptor beta chains from a single sample sequenced in a study of post-analysis software for immune sequencing data (dated by TCRdb to between 2014 and 2017). Broader findings and caveats from the paper: Patients showed significantly higher frequencies than controls for five TRBV segments, among them TRBV5-6, TRBV5-1 and TRBV20-1.

No antigen is known for these receptors. The receptor library was made with PCR. TCRdb lists the instrument as Illumina HiSeq 2500. To reduce PCR and sequencing biases, unique molecular identifiers were built into the TCR beta cDNA libraries. TCRdb reran the public reads through fastp at Q25 and MiXCR, keeping productive beta chains. Identical CDR3 proteins give one entry, which carries the most common genes and DNA. This sample comprises about 620,000 distinct CDR3 sequences, roughly 45% of them detected only once. Approximately 1.7% of the sample goes to the ten largest clones. The specimen was blood. Receptors were obtained from a girl aged 5-17 years with multiple sclerosis.

The chain recombines TRBV4-2 with TRBJ1-2; no reliable D call. The V gene's germline CDR1 is LGHNA and CDR2 YNFKEQ. The CDR3 contains 16 residues. V shed 0 bases and J shed 1 base, with 12 bases lying between them. CDR3: CASSQDLSGVNYGYTF. As DNA, the CDR3 is TGTGCCAGCAGCCAAGATTTGAGCGGGGTTAACTATGGCTACACCTTC.

The rearrangement uses TRBV5-1 and TRBJ2-3; 9 nucleotides line up with TRBD2. The CDR3 sequence is 16 residues long. Trimming removed 0 bases from V and 2 bases from J; junction bases left unmatched: 4. The germline gives CDR1 SGHRS, CDR2 YFSETQ. In DNA form, the CDR3 reads TGCGCCAGCAGCTTGGTTTCTAGCGGGGTCACAGATACGCAGTATTTT. This gives the protein CASSLVSSGVTDTQYF.

This chain connects TRBV27 to TRBJ1-2; 11 bases align to TRBD1. Trimming took 5 bases from V and 4 from J; bases not matched to a gene: 15. Looked up from germline, CDR1 is MNHEY and CDR2 is SMNVEV (reference sequence). There are 18 residues in the CDR3. The CDR3 here is CASSQEARTGGRGYGYTF. CDR3 nucleotide sequence: TGTGCCAGCAGTCAAGAAGCCCGGACAGGGGGCCGGGGCTATGGCTACACCTTC.

This sequence joins TRBV7-9 and TRBJ1-1; 8 positions agree with TRBD1. V lost 5 bases, J lost 5 bases, and 10 bases stayed unmatched. Germline lookup yields CDR1 SEHNR and CDR2 FQNEAQ (reference sequence). The CDR3 has 15 amino acids. The CDR3 region has the DNA TGTGCCAGCAGCCCAGGGGACAGGTTGGGGACTGAAGCTTTCTTT. Translation: CASSPGDRLGTEAFF.

For the CDR3, the DNA is TGTGCCAGCAGCCAAACAAGGAATGAGCAGTTCTTC. Protein product: CASSQTRNEQFF. The V and J genes are TRBV14 and TRBJ2-1; D is undetermined. Germline V gene sequence: CDR1 SGHDN, CDR2 FVKESK. The ends were cut back, 2 bases at V and 7 bases at J, with 6 bases in the middle. This CDR3 is 12 amino acids long.

The chain carries TRBV3-1 and TRBJ2-5; no definite D call. Germline V gene sequence: CDR1 LGHDT, CDR2 YNNKEL (reference sequence). The V gene lost 4 bases and the J gene lost 4 bases, with 13 bases spanning the gap. The CDR3 covers 14 residues. The CDR3 region has the DNA TGTGCCAGCAGCCCTAGGCGTGTTCTAGAGACCCAGTACTTC. Translation gives CASSPRRVLETQYF.

Only one count was recorded for this clonotype. The junction differs from germline at one of its ends, possibly a read error. In DNA, the CDR3 is TGTGCCGGCAGCCCCCGGAAGGGGTTCGAGCGGGAGGGTAACGCCTACGAGCAGTACTTC. As protein: CAGSPRKGFEREGNAYEQYF. V is TRBV5-5 and J is TRBJ2-7; 10 bases map to TRBD2. The CDR3 is made up of 20 amino acids. Germline V gene data show CDR1 as SGHKS and CDR2 as YYEKEE (reference sequence).

The chain couples TRBV6-1 to TRBJ2-1; perhaps TRBD1 as D (6 bases). The germline V and J ends were trimmed by 6 bases and 10 bases, with 16 bases remaining between them. The CDR3 is 13 amino acids. Germline loops: CDR1 MNHNS, CDR2 SASEGT. The CDR3 spells CASRRYRDREQFF. The CDR3 region has the DNA TGTGCCAGCAGAAGGTACAGGGATAGGGAGCAGTTCTTC.

J is TRBJ2-7 and V is TRBV20-1; D is uncertain. The CDR3 runs to 16 residues. The germline CDR1 and CDR2 sequences are DFQATT and SNEGSKA (reference sequence). V shed 3 bases and J shed 2 bases, with 20 bases lying between them. DNA of the CDR3: TGCAGTGCTAGTTACGTGACGACACGCCCGACCTACGAGCAGTACTTC. As protein: CSASYVTTRPTYEQYF.

The chain combines TRBV12-3 or TRBV12-4 with TRBJ2-1; 7 bases match TRBD2. CDR3 length: 16 amino acids. V trimming: 6 bases; J trimming: 7 bases; junction bases outside the gene matches: 15. The CDR3 DNA reads as TGTGCCAGCAGCCCTTCGGGACTACGCGAACCTAATGAGCAGTTCTTC. Encoded protein: CASSPSGLREPNEQFF.

This clonotype occurred once. The J gene is TRBJ1-1, the V gene TRBV4-1; D gene ambiguous. The V gene's germline CDR1 is MGHRA and CDR2 YSYEKL. V was shortened by 2 bases and J by 8 bases, with 12 bases between the two germline ends. CDR3 size: 13 residues. The CDR3 region has the DNA TGCGCCAGCAGCCAAAATACCAGAGGGGAAGCTTTCTTT. It is translated as CASSQNTRGEAFF.

This clonotype turned up a few times. The chain combines TRBV4-1 with TRBJ2-7, with TRBD2 identical over 8 bases. CDR3 size: 16 residues. Per germline, CDR1 MGHRA and CDR2 YSYEKL. With 0 bases clipped from V and 7 bases from J, the junction kept 11 bases outside the gene matches. The CDR3 coding sequence is TGCGCCAGCAGCCAAGACCCCGGGGTGACGGGAGGGGAGCAGTACTTC. It encodes CASSQDPGVTGGEQYF.

The V and J genes are TRBV12-3 or TRBV12-4 and TRBJ1-1; 9 bases map to TRBD1. CDR3 size: 17 residues. The J segment lost 1 base and the V segment lost 3 bases, leaving 9 bases of the junction unmatched. The CDR3 coding sequence is TGTGCCAGCAGTTTCTTCAAGGGGGGACAGGGGAACACTGAAGCTTTCTTT. Residues: CASSFFKGGQGNTEAFF.

V and J are TRBV4-2 and TRBJ2-3; the D gene is possibly TRBD2 (5 bases). This CDR3 has 15 amino acids. Germline V gene lookup returns CDR1 LGHNA and CDR2 YNFKEQ. Trimming pared 5 bases from V and 0 bases from J, leaving 12 bases between. CDR3 loop: CASSARAESTDTQYF. The CDR3 coding sequence is TGTGCCAGCAGCGCGAGGGCAGAAAGCACAGATACGCAGTATTTT.

The V call is TRBV19, the J call TRBJ2-7; 7 positions agree with TRBD1. The J call may not be correct, given that the DNA end is closer to TRBJ2-5. Germline V lookup: CDR1 LNHDA, CDR2 SQIVND (reference sequence). This CDR3 has 13 residues. In DNA, the CDR3 is TGTGCCAGTAGTATCGGCCCAGGGGGGACCCAGTACTTC. Protein product: CASSIGPGGTQYF.

The rearrangement uses TRBV7-8 and TRBJ1-2, with 7 bases identical to TRBD1. Germline trimming cut 3 bases from V and 8 bases from J; bases unmatched to any gene: 9. Germline V gene data show CDR1 as SGHVS and CDR2 as FQNEAQ. The CDR3 extends over 14 amino acids. The chain's CDR3 is CASSLGPGGTGYTF. CDR3 coding DNA: TGTGCCAGCAGCTTGGGGCCAGGGGGAACAGGCTACACCTTC.

The chain couples TRBV10-3 to TRBJ1-2, with 8 bases matching TRBD1. Germline V gene sequence: CDR1 ENHRY, CDR2 SYGVKD. The ends lost 3 bases at V and 8 bases at J; junction bases unmatched: 17. There are 17 residues in the CDR3. CDR3 bases: TGTGCCATCAGTGAACCCCCGGGACAGGACCTCGGCAACGGCTACACCTTC. Translated: CAISEPPGQDLGNGYTF.

V gene TRBV6-2 or TRBV6-3 combines with J gene TRBJ2-7, with D unresolved. Near its end, the DNA agrees better with TRBJ2-4, so the J call may be wrong. CDR3 length: 11 amino acids. Per the germline V gene, CDR1 is MNHEY and CDR2 is SVGEGT. The CDR3 here is CASKVGNIQYF. The CDR3 DNA follows: TGTGCCAGCAAGGTTGGGAACATTCAGTACTTC.

This clonotype was recorded a few times. V usage is TRBV6-6 and J usage is TRBJ2-5, with 11 bases fitting TRBD2. The J call may be mistaken, given a closer DNA end match to TRBJ2-7. CDR3 length: 14 residues. Germline lookup yields CDR1 MNHNY and CDR2 SVGAGI (reference sequence). The DNA of the CDR3 is TGTGCCAGCACCGACGGGACTAGCGGATACGAGCAGTACTTC. Translation gives CASTDGTSGYEQYF.

This sequence joins TRBV11-2 and TRBJ2-7, with 8 bases identical to TRBD1. This CDR3 has 15 residues. J was trimmed by 4 bases and V by 4 bases; bases with no gene match: 9. Germline V gives CDR1 SGHAT, CDR2 FQNNGV. In nucleotides, the CDR3 is TGTGCCAGCAGCTCCCGGGCACAGGGGGGTTACGAGCAGTACTTC. It codes for CASSSRAQGGYEQYF.

The J gene is TRBJ1-2, the V gene TRBV12-3 or TRBV12-4; 8 bases are a match to TRBD1. The CDR3 is 13 amino acids. With 4 bases clipped from V and 5 bases from J, the junction kept 3 bases outside the gene matches. CDR3 region: CASSSTGEYGYTF. In DNA, the CDR3 is TGTGCCAGCAGTTCGACAGGGGAATATGGCTACACCTTC.

The V gene is TRBV29-1, the J gene TRBJ1-2; D gene uncertain. CDR1 and CDR2 from the germline V gene are SQVTM and ANQGSEA. CDR3 length: 13 residues. V lost 4 bases, J lost 3 bases, and 12 bases lay in between. The CDR3 protein is CSVGGQLDYGYTF. CDR3 coding DNA: TGCAGCGTTGGAGGGCAACTAGACTATGGCTACACCTTC.

This clonotype turned up a few times. This sequence joins TRBV20-1 and TRBJ2-7; 14 positions match TRBD2. The CDR3 is made up of 15 amino acids. Trimming cost V 3 bases and J 5 bases; bases outside gene matches: 6. Germline assignment: CDR1 DFQATT and CDR2 SNEGSKA (reference sequence). The chain's CDR3 is CSARGLAGARNEQYF. As DNA, the CDR3 is TGCAGTGCTAGGGGACTAGCGGGAGCGAGAAACGAGCAGTACTTC.

The V gene is TRBV21-1, the J gene TRBJ2-3; the table names TRBD2, a call not compared with the DNA. TRBV21-1 is described as a pseudogene. The CDR3 has 14 residues. CDR3 in DNA: TGTGCCAGCAGCAAACCTAGGGCAGGGGATACGCAGTATTTT. Protein: CASSKPRAGDTQYF.

This rearrangement joins TRBV29-1 to TRBJ2-3, with 12 bases that match TRBD2. The length of the CDR3 is 13 residues. The germline gives CDR1 SQVTM, CDR2 ANQGSEA. Trimming cost V 7 bases and J 3 bases; bases outside gene matches: 2. The CDR3 DNA sequence: TGCAGCGCTAGCGGGAGGGTGACAGATACGCAGTATTTT. This translates into CSASGRVTDTQYF.

The V and J genes are TRBV5-1 and TRBJ2-1, with 8 bases that match TRBD2. Trimming removed 7 bases from V and 4 bases from J; junction bases left unmatched: 13. CDR3 length: 16 amino acids. Germline assignment: CDR1 SGHRS and CDR2 YFSETQ. CDR3 in amino acids: CASGGVTSGLYNEQFF. DNA for the CDR3: TGCGCCAGCGGAGGGGTCACTAGCGGATTATACAATGAGCAGTTCTTC.

This chain links TRBV4-1 with TRBJ2-5; D is perhaps TRBD2 (6 bases). Germline CDR1 and CDR2: MGHRA and YSYEKL. This CDR3 has 13 residues. Between the trimmed V and J ends, which lost 3 bases and 4 bases, there was a span of 9 bases. CDR3 DNA sequence: TGCGCCAGCAGCCAGCGGGGAGGAGAGACCCAGTACTTC. Residues: CASSQRGGETQYF.

The rearrangement links TRBV7-6 to TRBJ2-1; 7 bases map to TRBD2. V shed 1 base and J 5 bases; nucleotides not matched to a gene: 11. Per germline, CDR1 SGHVS and CDR2 FNYEAQ. The CDR3 consists of 17 residues. CDR3 amino acids: CASSLGVWGGSHNEQFF. CDR3 DNA: TGTGCCAGCAGCTTAGGGGTTTGGGGGGGTAGCCACAATGAGCAGTTCTTC.